This T cell receptor (beta chain) is from a study of T cells in Graves' hyperthyroidism and ophthalmopathy. Findings and limits, study-wide: Researchers report that a 13 V-J model separated ophthalmopathy from stable hyperthyroidism. Ophthalmopathy was identified by the model a median about 6.4 months ahead of onset. Also found in blood were most expanded thyroid clonotypes above 0.001.

Looked up from germline, CDR1 is KGHSH and CDR2 is LQKENI. This CDR3 spans 14 amino acids. The V end was cut by 4 bases, the J end by 8 bases, with 15 bases between. Amplified TCR beta CDR3 regions derived from RNA transcripts. HTBI primers were employed in a first-round RT-PCR of the TCR CDR3. TCRdb re-derived calls from the multiplex PCR reads in MiXCR, one entry per CDR3 protein. The sample carries 540,000 or so distinct CDR3 sequences, roughly 46% recorded once. This clonotype was recorded a few times. Its antigen is currently unknown. This receptor was obtained from an adult woman with Graves' disease, either hyperthyroidism or ophthalmopathy (not recorded which). The gene calls are TRBV18 and TRBJ1-3; weak D call: TRBD1 (6 bases). Sequencing was performed on peripheral blood or thyroid tissue (not recorded which). CDR3 loop: CASSHAYREDTIYF. DNA of the CDR3: TGTGCCAGCTCACACGCGTACAGGGAGGACACCATATATTTT. The variable domain in full, with the rest retrieved from reference TRBV18 and TRBJ1-3, is NAGVMQNPRHLVRRRGQEARLRCSPMKGHSHVYWYRQLPEEGLKFMVYLQKENIIDESGMPKERFSAEFPKEGPSILRIQQVVRGDSAAYFCASSHAYREDTIYFGEGSWLTVV.